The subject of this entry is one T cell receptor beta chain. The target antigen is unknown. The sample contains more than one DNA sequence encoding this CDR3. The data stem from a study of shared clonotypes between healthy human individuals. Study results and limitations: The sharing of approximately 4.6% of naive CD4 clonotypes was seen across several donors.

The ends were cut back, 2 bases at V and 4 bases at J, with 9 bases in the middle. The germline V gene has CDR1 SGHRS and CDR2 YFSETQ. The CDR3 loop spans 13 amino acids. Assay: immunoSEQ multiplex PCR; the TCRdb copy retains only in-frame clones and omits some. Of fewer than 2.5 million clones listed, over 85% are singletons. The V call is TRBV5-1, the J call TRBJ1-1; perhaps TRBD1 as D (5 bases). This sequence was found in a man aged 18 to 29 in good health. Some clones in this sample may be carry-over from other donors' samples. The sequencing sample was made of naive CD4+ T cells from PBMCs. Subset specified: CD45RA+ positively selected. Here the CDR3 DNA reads TGCGCCAGCAGCTTAAGCGGGGGCACTGAAGCTTTCTTT. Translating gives CASSLSGGTEAFF.